These 28 T cell receptor beta chains share one sample of origin, sequenced in a study of blood T cell repertoires in COVID-19. Sequencing was performed with immunoSEQ multiplex PCR; in TCRdb, only in-frame clones are kept and a portion is missing. The table includes just over 250,000 clones, more than 90% detected once. Material for sequencing was peripheral blood. Every receptor here comes from a person in their late teens or twenties with COVID-19, enrolled during active disease.

This sequence joins TRBV10-1 and TRBJ2-7; D remains unclear. The CDR3 is 11 amino acids. In germline, CDR1 is WNHNN, CDR2 SYGVQD (reference sequence). Trimming left V 4 bases short and J 3 bases short, with 4 bases between. The CDR3 region is CASSVDYEQYF. In DNA, the CDR3 is TGCGCCAGCAGTGTAGACTACGAGCAGTACTTC.

This chain connects TRBV5-1 to TRBJ2-5; weak D call: TRBD1 (6 bases). Germline V CDR1 and CDR2: SGHRS, YFSETQ. Deletions cut 3 bases from V and 1 base from J, with 19 bases between. CDR3 length equals 17 residues. Written as DNA, the CDR3 is TGCGCCAGCAGCTCTGGGGTGGGAAGGGGGTCCCAAGAGACCCAGTACTTC. Residues: CASSSGVGRGSQETQYF.

This chain links TRBV4-1 with TRBJ2-2, with 8 bases fitting TRBD1. After removal of 3 bases from V and 7 bases from J, the junction contained 4 bases not matched to a gene. Germline loops: CDR1 MGHRA, CDR2 YSYEKL. This CDR3 spans 14 amino acids. CDR3 residues: CASSHRQGSGELFF. The CDR3, as DNA: TGCGCCAGCAGCCATCGACAGGGGAGCGGGGAGCTGTTTTTT.

The rearrangement uses TRBV11-2 and TRBJ2-1; TRBD2 matches 13 bases. The V and J ends lost 1 base and 9 bases, in that order; junction bases with no gene match: 9. Germline V gene sequence: CDR1 SGHAT, CDR2 FQNNGV. CDR3 length: 17 residues. The CDR3 bases are TGTGCCAGCAGCTTAGTAGGGGGACTAGCGGGAAGGATTGAGCAGTTCTTC. Its translation is CASSLVGGLAGRIEQFF. The full variable domain, completed using reference TRBV11-2 and TRBJ2-1, is EAGVAQSPRYKIIEKRQSVAFWCNPISGHATLYWYQQILGQGPKLLIQFQNNGVVDDSQLPKDRFSAERLKGVDSTLKIQPAKLEDSAVYLCASSLVGGLAGRIEQFFGPGTRLTVL.

V and J are TRBV3-1 (or the pseudogene TRBV3-2) and TRBJ1-3, with D unclear. There are 14 residues in the CDR3. The V gene's germline CDR1 is LGHDT and CDR2 YNNKEL (reference sequence). Trimming pared 5 bases from V and 0 bases from J, leaving 8 bases between. The CDR3 nucleotides are TGTGCCAGCAGCTTAAGTAGCTCTGGAAACACCATATATTTT. Encoded protein: CASSLSSSGNTIYF.

The chain links TRBV10-3 to TRBJ2-7, with 12 bases aligning to TRBD1. J gave up 7 bases and V 9 bases, and 13 bases lay outside the gene matches. CDR3 length equals 15 residues. Germline V gene data show CDR1 as ENHRY and CDR2 as SYGVKD. The CDR3 nucleotides read TGTGCCATTGCCGAGCCGGGACAGGGGGCGCGGGAGCAGTACTTC. It yields the protein CAIAEPGQGAREQYF.

The chain joins TRBV5-1 to TRBJ1-3; no clear D. Germline V gene lookup returns CDR1 SGHRS and CDR2 YFSETQ. CDR3 length: 15 residues. Trimming took 0 bases from V and 0 from J, leaving 7 bases between them. The CDR3 DNA reads TGCGCCAGCAGCTTGGGAAGCGGCTCTGGAAACACCATATATTTT. It codes for CASSLGSGSGNTIYF.

The chain uses TRBV24-1 and TRBJ2-3, with 11 nucleotides matching TRBD2. The junction had 6 bases not matched to a gene; V was cut back by 9 bases and J by 2 bases. This CDR3 has 15 amino acids. Germline V gene lookup returns CDR1 KGHDR and CDR2 SFDVKD. The CDR3 bases are TGTGCCACCTCCTCGACTAGCGGGGCCACAGATACGCAGTATTTT. Amino acid sequence: CATSSTSGATDTQYF.

The chain joins TRBV6-1 to TRBJ1-5; D uncertain. Germline CDR1 reads MNHNS; CDR2 reads SASEGT. V was clipped by 2 bases and J by 1 base, with 6 bases between them. The CDR3 is made up of 14 amino acids. CDR3 region: CASSEYESNQPQHF. CDR3 bases: TGTGCCAGCAGTGAATACGAGAGCAATCAGCCCCAGCATTTT.

The chain links TRBV2 to TRBJ2-7; D is uncertain. CDR1 and CDR2 (germline): SNHLY, FYNNEI. V lost 7 bases to trimming and J lost 0 bases, with 10 bases between them. The CDR3 sequence is 13 residues long. The CDR3 spells CASTRQPSYEQYF. The DNA of the CDR3 is TGTGCCAGCACAAGACAACCCTCCTACGAGCAGTACTTC.

The chain uses TRBV6-5 and TRBJ1-2; no firm D call. V dropped 5 bases and J dropped 4 bases, with 11 bases sitting between them. The CDR3 extends over 13 amino acids. Germline values: CDR1 MNHEY, CDR2 SVGAGI. The CDR3 DNA reads TGTGCCAGCAGTCTGAGAACGGGCTATGGCTACACCTTC. It translates to CASSLRTGYGYTF.

This clone was counted only a few times. V is TRBV15 and J is TRBJ2-1; 7 bases line up with TRBD2. Unmatched junction bases numbered 9, after V lost 0 bases and J lost 4 bases. This CDR3 is 17 amino acids long. Germline lookup yields CDR1 LNHNV and CDR2 YYDKDF (reference sequence). The CDR3 region is CATSREPGLRWYNEQFF. The CDR3, as DNA: TGTGCCACCAGCAGAGAGCCGGGACTAAGGTGGTACAATGAGCAGTTCTTC.

The chain couples TRBV4-1 to TRBJ1-1; D is unclear. CDR3 length equals 13 residues. V was trimmed by 1 base and J by 2 bases, leaving 5 bases between them. The germline V gene encodes CDR1 MGHRA and CDR2 YSYEKL. CDR3 coding DNA: TGCGCCAGCAGCCAAGGACATAACACTGAAGCTTTCTTT. This codes for CASSQGHNTEAFF.

V and J are TRBV20-1 and TRBJ1-1; tentative D call: TRBD1 (5 bases). The CDR3 extends over 11 amino acids. Germline CDR1 is DFQATT and CDR2 is SNEGSKA (reference sequence). Trimming took off 6 bases at V and 7 bases at J, with 12 bases between the two ends. Here the CDR3 reads CSATRQFEAFF. The CDR3 DNA reads as TGCAGTGCAACCCGACAGTTTGAAGCTTTCTTT.

V usage is TRBV5-4 and J usage is TRBJ2-1; tentative D call: TRBD2 (6 bases). The CDR3 extends over 16 amino acids. Trimming took 6 bases from V and 7 from J, leaving 23 bases between them. Germline-derived CDR1 and CDR2 are SGHNT and YYREEE (reference sequence). The DNA for the CDR3 is TGTGCCAGCATGGGATATACGACTAGGGGTCAAAATGAGCAGTTCTTC. As protein: CASMGYTTRGQNEQFF.

J is TRBJ2-5 and V is TRBV5-1; maybe TRBD2 (5 bases). Between the trimmed V and J ends, which lost 2 bases and 7 bases, there was a span of 15 bases. Germline CDR1 SGHRS, CDR2 YFSETQ. The CDR3 contains 14 residues. CDR3 amino acids: CASSLEPGVGTQYF. For the CDR3, the DNA is TGCGCCAGCAGCTTAGAACCCGGGGTCGGGACCCAGTACTTC. The full variable domain, completed using reference TRBV5-1 and TRBJ2-5, is KAGVTQTPRYLIKTRGQQVTLSCSPISGHRSVSWYQQTPGQGLQFLFEYFSETQRNKGNFPGRFSGRQFSNSRSEMNVSTLELGDSALYLCASSLEPGVGTQYFGPGTRLLVL.

This clone was found once. The CDR3 sequence: CASGLGGDEAFF. For the CDR3, the DNA is TGTGCTAGTGGTTTAGGGGGCGATGAAGCTTTCTTT. The chain has TRBV12-5 and TRBJ1-1, with 7 nucleotides matching TRBD1. V was clipped by 3 bases and J by 7 bases; unmatched bases: 2. The CDR3 runs 12 residues. In germline, CDR1 is LGHNT, CDR2 FRNRAP. Complete variable domain (other parts from reference TRBV12-5 and TRBJ1-1): DARVTQTPRHKVTEMGQEVTMRCQPILGHNTVFWYRQTMMQGLELLAYFRNRAPLDDSGMPKDRFSAEMPDATLATLKIQPSEPRDSAVYFCASGLGGDEAFFGQGTRLTVV.

The chain uses TRBV13 and TRBJ2-3; a possible D gene is TRBD2 (6 bases). V lost 6 bases to trimming and J lost 2 bases, with 12 bases between them. From germline, CDR1 is PRHDT and CDR2 FYEKMQ (reference sequence). The CDR3 consists of 14 residues. The CDR3 reads CASRGGTTTDTQYF. CDR3 DNA sequence: TGTGCCAGCAGGGGAGGCACTACCACAGATACGCAGTATTTT.

This chain connects TRBV11-2 to TRBJ2-3; D gene uncertain. CDR3 length equals 19 residues. Trimming took 1 base from V and 2 from J, leaving 22 bases between them. Germline V gene data show CDR1 as SGHAT and CDR2 as FQNNGV. CDR3 nucleotides: TGTGCCAGCAGCTTAGTGTTCGTGGGCACCAATACCCCCACAGATACGCAGTATTTT. Amino acid sequence: CASSLVFVGTNTPTDTQYF.

This sequence joins TRBV2 and TRBJ1-6; TRBD1 might be the D (5 bases). Trimming shortened V by 4 bases and J by 0 bases, and 7 bases separated the two germline ends. Germline V lookup: CDR1 SNHLY, CDR2 FYNNEI. The CDR3 is 15 amino acids. The CDR3 DNA is TGTGCCAGCAGTGGGACACCCTCCTATAATTCACCCCTCCACTTT. Translation: CASSGTPSYNSPLHF.

This clone was picked up one time. Here the CDR3 DNA reads TGTGCCAGCAGTTACTCAGGGACAGGCGAGGGCTACACCTTC. Its translation is CASSYSGTGEGYTF. The V and J genes are TRBV6-5 and TRBJ1-2; 8 bases are shared with TRBD1. Per germline, CDR1 MNHEY and CDR2 SVGAGI. The CDR3 length is 14 residues. V was clipped by 0 bases and J by 8 bases; unmatched bases: 5.

The V and J genes are TRBV4-2 and TRBJ2-1; 7 bases fit TRBD2. Trimming took 0 bases from V and 8 from J; bases not matched to a gene: 7. Germline CDR1 is LGHNA and CDR2 is YNFKEQ. The CDR3 has 15 amino acids. CDR3 in DNA: TGTGCCAGCAGCCAAGAGGGGGGAGGGCCCGATGAGCAGTTCTTC. Encoded protein: CASSQEGGGPDEQFF.

This chain joins TRBV27 and TRBJ2-7; possibly TRBD2 for D (5 bases). The CDR3 totals 15 residues. Deletions cut 5 bases from V and 0 bases from J, with 14 bases between. Per germline, CDR1 MNHEY and CDR2 SMNVEV (reference sequence). In nucleotides, the CDR3 is TGTGCCAGCAGTCCTCGGACTCGTGTCTCCTACGAGCAGTACTTC. Protein: CASSPRTRVSYEQYF.

This chain links TRBV24-1 with TRBJ2-1; 11 positions match TRBD2. Germline values: CDR1 KGHDR, CDR2 SFDVKD. V was clipped by 5 bases and J by 9 bases; unmatched bases: 11. The length of the CDR3 is 16 residues. CDR3 DNA: TGTGCCACCAGTGGCTCTTTAGCGGGAGGGCCTCTTGAGCAGTTCTTC. This codes for CATSGSLAGGPLEQFF.

This chain connects TRBV9 to TRBJ1-2; D is perhaps TRBD1 (5 bases). CDR1 is SGDLS and CDR2 is YYNGEE in the germline V gene. V dropped 3 bases and J dropped 4 bases, with 16 bases sitting between them. This CDR3 has 15 residues. This chain's CDR3 is CASSALAGGSYGYTF. CDR3 coding DNA: TGTGCCAGCAGCGCCCTTGCGGGGGGGAGCTATGGCTACACCTTC.

The chain couples TRBV27 to TRBJ2-7; 9 bases match TRBD2. The CDR3 has 17 residues. CDR1 is MNHEY, CDR2 SMNVEV, per germline (reference sequence). After removal of 8 bases from V and 4 bases from J, the junction contained 18 bases not matched to a gene. CDR3 coding DNA: TGTGCCAGCCGGGGCGCCGGGAAAGCGGGAGGTTCTTACGAGCAGTACTTC. Its translation is CASRGAGKAGGSYEQYF.

The chain couples TRBV28 to TRBJ2-5, with 8 nucleotides matching TRBD1. CDR1 is MDHEN, CDR2 SYDVKM, per germline. This CDR3 spans 14 amino acids. Trimming removed 5 bases from V and 3 bases from J; junction bases left unmatched: 5. The CDR3 nucleotides read TGTGCCAGCAGTCGGGACAGGTCTGAAGAGACCCAGTACTTC. It specifies CASSRDRSEETQYF.

This clone was observed many times. The chain carries TRBV6-5 and TRBJ2-1, with 8 bases lining up with TRBD1. V lost 0 bases and J lost 4; bases outside the gene matches: 5. In germline, CDR1 is MNHEY, CDR2 SVGAGI. There are 16 residues in the CDR3. CDR3 nucleotide sequence: TGTGCCAGCAGTTACTCCGCAGGGGGCCTTTACAATGAGCAGTTCTTC. Amino acid sequence: CASSYSAGGLYNEQFF.